These 27 T cell receptor beta chains originate from one sample sequenced in a study of human T cells and chemical hapten exposure. The time point was: patch test 3, about 24 weeks after DPC sensitization. Treatment here: therapeutic diphenylcyclopropenone sensitization with weekly scalp DPC. TCRdb reanalysed the RACE reads using MiXCR and keeps one entry per CDR3 protein. The repertoire holds 150,000 to 200,000 distinct CDR3 sequences, with approximately 30% as singletons. The input for sequencing was whole blood, taken in connection with sensitization to the hapten diphenylcyclopropenone (DPC). These TCRs come from a woman aged 18 to 35 with alopecia areata. Some clones in this sample may be carry-over from other donors' samples.

This clonotype has only a few counts. This chain links TRBV6-1 with TRBJ2-3; 8 bases are a match to TRBD2. Looked up from germline, CDR1 is MNHNS and CDR2 is SASEGT. J was trimmed by 2 bases and V by 0 bases; bases with no gene match: 10. CDR3 size: 18 residues. The CDR3 DNA reads TGTGCCAGCAGTGAAGCAGCGTTAATAGCGGGGACCACAGATACGCAGTATTTT. Translation: CASSEAALIAGTTDTQYF.

The chain carries TRBV27 and TRBJ1-1; no definite D call. The CDR3 contains 12 residues. The ends were cut back, 4 bases at V and 2 bases at J, with 5 bases in the middle. Germline-derived CDR1 and CDR2 are MNHEY and SMNVEV (reference sequence). The CDR3: CASSSPNTEAFF. DNA for the CDR3: TGTGCCAGCAGTTCCCCTAACACTGAAGCTTTCTTT.

This clonotype showed up just a few times. This sequence joins TRBV4-1 and TRBJ1-5; no firm D call. The CDR3 has 15 residues. In germline, CDR1 is MGHRA, CDR2 YSYEKL. V gave up 1 base and J gave up 2 bases, with 9 bases separating them. The CDR3 bases are TGCGCCAGCAGCCAAGTGGGGATGGGCAATCAGCCCCAGCATTTT. Protein sequence: CASSQVGMGNQPQHF.

The V gene is TRBV21-1, the J gene TRBJ1-4. TRBV21-1 is a pseudogene locus. CDR3 length: 13 amino acids. CDR3 bases: TGTGCCAGCTTCAGCCCGAAGAGGGAAAAACTGTTTTTT. This translates into CASFSPKREKLFF.

In this sample, this clonotype turned up a few times. This chain joins TRBV9 and TRBJ2-1; D is undetermined. The CDR3 has 11 residues. V gave up 0 bases and J gave up 10 bases, with 5 bases separating them. Per the germline V gene, CDR1 is SGDLS and CDR2 is YYNGEE. CDR3 nucleotide sequence: TGTGCCAGCAGCGTAGGGGAAGAGCAGTTCTTC. Residues: CASSVGEEQFF.

The chain couples TRBV27 to TRBJ1-1; D unresolved. In germline, CDR1 is MNHEY, CDR2 SMNVEV (reference sequence). The CDR3 covers 14 residues. Trimming cost V 3 bases and J 3 bases, with 11 bases left between them. Written as DNA, the CDR3 is TGTGCCAGCAGTTTTAGCCTGTCGGACACTGAAGCTTTCTTT. Its protein is CASSFSLSDTEAFF.

The chain is built from TRBV4-1 and TRBJ2-7, with 13 bases matching TRBD2. V lost 0 bases, J lost 7 bases, and 9 bases stayed unmatched. CDR3 length: 17 residues. CDR1 and CDR2 from the germline V gene are MGHRA and YSYEKL. This chain's CDR3 is CASSQDPGTSGMGEQYF. For the CDR3, the DNA is TGCGCCAGCAGCCAAGATCCGGGGACTAGCGGGATGGGTGAGCAGTACTTC.

This clonotype was seen a handful of times. This sequence joins TRBV29-1 and TRBJ2-1; 9 nucleotides agree with TRBD2. The CDR3 extends over 14 amino acids. The V segment lost 4 bases and the J segment 8 bases; nucleotides outside the gene matches: 9. Germline CDR1 and CDR2: SQVTM and ANQGSEA. The CDR3 here is CSVGFIAGAHEQFF. CDR3 in DNA: TGCAGCGTTGGATTCATAGCGGGAGCGCATGAGCAGTTCTTC.

This clonotype has more than one count but fewer than ten. This chain uses TRBV20-1 with TRBJ2-1; D unclear. This CDR3 has 10 residues. The V gene's germline CDR1 is DFQATT and CDR2 SNEGSKA (reference sequence). Trimming stripped 5 bases from V and 7 bases from J, with 6 bases between. The CDR3 spells CSAPRNEQFF. The CDR3 DNA reads TGCAGTGCTCCAAGGAATGAGCAGTTCTTC.

This clonotype was seen a handful of times. The CDR3 coding sequence is TGTGCCAGCAGTGAATATCGGGGGGAGTGGTCACCCCTCCACTTT. Protein: CASSEYRGEWSPLHF. The V gene is TRBV25-1, the J gene TRBJ1-6; D may be TRBD1 (5 bases). V was shortened by 0 bases and J by 10 bases, with 13 bases between the two germline ends. The germline CDR1 and CDR2 sequences are MGHDK and SYGVNS. This CDR3 is 15 amino acids long.

J is TRBJ2-7 and V is TRBV5-6, with 11 bases identical to TRBD2. There are 15 residues in the CDR3. Germline V lookup: CDR1 SGHDT, CDR2 YYEEEE. V lost 4 bases, J lost 1 base, and 4 bases stayed unmatched. For the CDR3, the DNA is TGTGCCAGCAGCCGGGGACTAGCGGAATCCTACGAGCAGTACTTC. Protein product: CASSRGLAESYEQYF.

This clonotype has more than one count but fewer than ten. The chain has TRBV7-9 and TRBJ2-1, with D uncertain. The CDR3 contains 14 residues. The germline V gene has CDR1 SEHNR and CDR2 FQNEAQ (reference sequence). With 4 bases removed from V and 6 bases from J, the gap between germline ends came to 13 bases. The CDR3 is CASSSPGRSNEQFF. The CDR3 DNA is TGTGCCAGCAGCTCCCCCGGTCGGAGCAATGAGCAGTTCTTC.

V and J are TRBV4-3 and TRBJ1-1, with no clear D. The V and J ends lost 4 bases and 0 bases respectively, with 6 bases between them. The CDR3 has 13 residues. Germline CDR1 reads LGHNA; CDR2 reads YSLEER. The CDR3 reads CASSRALNTEAFF. CDR3 sequence (DNA): TGCGCCAGCAGCCGAGCGCTGAACACTGAAGCTTTCTTT.

This chain links TRBV20-1 with TRBJ1-1; no firm D call. V was clipped by 0 bases and J by 5 bases, with 10 bases between them. The CDR3 is 13 amino acids. Germline lookup yields CDR1 DFQATT and CDR2 SNEGSKA (reference sequence). CDR3 in amino acids: CSAREPLGTEAFF. CDR3 in DNA: TGCAGTGCTAGAGAACCCCTGGGGACTGAAGCTTTCTTT.

This clonotype came up a few times. The rearrangement links TRBV5-1 to TRBJ1-2, with 7 nucleotides matching TRBD1. From germline, CDR1 is SGHRS and CDR2 YFSETQ. The length of the CDR3 is 14 residues. V trimming: 7 bases; J trimming: 1 base; junction bases outside the gene matches: 7. Here the CDR3 DNA reads TGCGCCAGCCGTCCGGGACAGATTAACTATGGCTACACCTTC. Translating it yields CASRPGQINYGYTF.

Many counts were recorded for this clonotype. The chain carries TRBV20-1 and TRBJ2-1; TRBD2 agrees at 7 bases. The CDR3 covers 13 residues. CDR1 is DFQATT, CDR2 SNEGSKA, per germline (reference sequence). V gave up 5 bases and J gave up 3 bases; unmatched junction bases: 4. The CDR3 protein is CSALAVNYNEQFF. The CDR3 DNA is TGCAGTGCTCTAGCGGTGAACTACAATGAGCAGTTCTTC.

This clonotype was picked up a small number of times. The CDR3 nucleotides are TGTGCCAGCAGCCTAAATAAGGTGGACTATGGCTACACCTTC. Its translation: CASSLNKVDYGYTF. The rearrangement links TRBV7-2 to TRBJ1-2; unclear D gene. CDR3 size: 14 residues. Germline lookup yields CDR1 SGHTA and CDR2 FQGNSA. Trimming shortened V by 5 bases and J by 3 bases, and 13 bases separated the two germline ends.

This chain uses TRBV2 with TRBJ1-2, with D perhaps matching TRBD1 (5 bases). Germline V gene sequence: CDR1 SNHLY, CDR2 FYNNEI. The V end was cut by 4 bases, the J end by 4 bases, with 13 bases between. The CDR3 consists of 14 residues. CDR3 in DNA: TGTGCCAGCAGTGGTGGTAGGGACTTCTATGGCTACACCTTC. Translated: CASSGGRDFYGYTF.

The gene calls are TRBV23-1 and TRBJ2-3; D remains unclear. TRBV23-1 is given ORF status, its function remaining uncertain. The CDR3 is 17 amino acids. The V gene lost 2 bases and the J gene lost 2 bases, with 17 bases spanning the gap. The DNA of the CDR3 is TGCGCCAGCAGTCAACCACAAAGCCGTTGTCACACAGATACGCAGTATTTT. Amino acid sequence: CASSQPQSRCHTDTQYF.

This clonotype has only a few counts. The rearrangement links TRBV5-1 to TRBJ2-5; 7 positions match TRBD2. Unmatched junction bases numbered 2, after V lost 2 bases and J lost 1 base. In germline, CDR1 is SGHRS, CDR2 YFSETQ. The CDR3 length is 14 residues. DNA of the CDR3: TGCGCCAGCAGCTTCGGCGGGGGCCAAGAGACCCAGTACTTC. This gives the protein CASSFGGGQETQYF.

V and J are TRBV30 and TRBJ1-1; D gene unclear. Germline V gene data show CDR1 as GTSNPN and CDR2 as SVGIG (reference sequence). Trimming took 0 bases from V and 1 from J, leaving 6 bases between them. The CDR3 contains 13 residues. The CDR3, as DNA: TGTGCCTGGAGTGTACACACGAACACTGAAGCTTTCTTT. Its protein is CAWSVHTNTEAFF. The full variable domain, its missing parts supplied by reference TRBV30 and TRBJ1-1, is SQTIHQWPATLVQPVGSPLSLECTVEGTSNPNLYWYRQAAGRGLQLLFYSVGIGQISSEVPQNLSASRPQDRQFILSSKKLLLSDSGFYLCAWSVHTNTEAFFGQGTRLTVV.

The chain employs TRBV2 and TRBJ1-2; D unclear. Germline V gene data show CDR1 as SNHLY and CDR2 as FYNNEI. The CDR3 totals 15 residues. Trimming shortened V by 4 bases and J by 3 bases, and 15 bases separated the two germline ends. The CDR3 DNA sequence: TGTGCCAGCAGTGGGCTGCAAGGAGTATACTATGGCTACACCTTC. This sequence encodes CASSGLQGVYYGYTF.

V usage is TRBV7-9 and J usage is TRBJ2-7, with D uncertain. CDR1 and CDR2 (germline): SEHNR, FQNEAQ (reference sequence). Trimming stripped 5 bases from V and 6 bases from J, with 8 bases between. The CDR3 contains 11 residues. Here the CDR3 DNA reads TGTGCCAGCAGCGCGACGGCCGAGCAGTACTTC. It is translated as CASSATAEQYF.

The chain combines TRBV16 with TRBJ2-2; a possible D gene is TRBD1 (7 bases). Trimming pared 4 bases from V and 4 bases from J, leaving 13 bases between. This CDR3 region has 15 residues. Germline V CDR1 and CDR2: KGHSY, FQNENV. CDR3 DNA sequence: TGTGCCAGCAGCCCCTCGCAGGGGGGCACCGGGGAGCTGTTTTTT. This codes for CASSPSQGGTGELFF.

This clonotype occurred many times. The rearrangement links TRBV12-3 or TRBV12-4 to TRBJ1-5, with 9 bases that match TRBD1. The V and J ends lost 5 bases and 5 bases, in that order; junction bases with no gene match: 4. This CDR3 contains 14 residues. The CDR3 nucleotides are TGTGCCAGCAGTCCCACAGGGGGCTATCAGCCCCAGCATTTT. Residues: CASSPTGGYQPQHF.

The sample holds a few counts of this clonotype. The chain couples TRBV20-1 to TRBJ2-7; 9 nucleotides line up with TRBD1. This CDR3 is 14 amino acids long. CDR1 is DFQATT, CDR2 SNEGSKA, per germline (reference sequence). The V gene end was trimmed by 0 bases and the J gene end by 4 bases; junction bases not matched to a gene: 4. This chain's CDR3 is CSAREWTGVYEQYF. The DNA for the CDR3 is TGCAGTGCTAGAGAATGGACAGGGGTATACGAGCAGTACTTC.

This clonotype was seen more than once but under ten times. J is TRBJ1-2 and V is TRBV29-1; D call uncertain. CDR1 and CDR2 from the germline V gene are SQVTM and ANQGSEA. The CDR3 contains 14 residues. The germline V and J ends were trimmed by 5 bases and 6 bases, with 19 bases remaining between them. In DNA form, the CDR3 reads TGCAGCGTTAGAAGTTCTTGGGGTAGGGATGGCTACACCTTC. It yields the protein CSVRSSWGRDGYTF. Together with reference TRBV29-1 and TRBJ1-2, the CDR3 gives the full variable domain: SAVISQKPSRDICQRGTSLTIQCQVDSQVTMMFWYRQQPGQSLTLIATANQGSEATYESGFVIDKFPISRPNLTFSTLTVSNMSPEDSSIYLCSVRSSWGRDGYTFGSGTRLTVV.